A selection of T cell receptor beta chains follows, all from one sample in a study of blood T cells in healthy people across ages. TCRdb redid the calling of the 5' RACE reads with MiXCR, one entry per CDR3 protein. The sample carries 700,000 or so distinct CDR3 sequences, 22% recorded once. Sequencing input: blood. The receptors shown here come from a man aged 70 or older in good health. CDR3s include the opening cysteine and the closing phenylalanine or tryptophan. The D gene is left open where the match is weak. Clone size, where shown, is once, few, many, or a class for clones that have expanded.

TRBD2	NA	TRBV12-3/TRBV12-4	TRBJ2-2	CASSSGAITGELFF	TGTGCCAGCAGTAGCGGGGCCATCACCGGGGAGCTGTTTTTT
NA	NA	TRBV5-5	TRBJ1-4	CASSRHNEKLFF	TGTGCCAGCAGCCGACATAATGAAAAACTGTTTTTT
NA	NA	TRBV6-1	TRBJ1-2	CASSGGWQGQQGGYTF	TGTGCCAGCAGTGGGGGTTGGCAGGGCCAACAGGGTGGCTACACCTTC
TRBD2	many	TRBV12-3/TRBV12-4	TRBJ2-1	CASSTGTTNNEQFF	TGTGCCAGCAGTACCGGGACTACTAACAATGAGCAGTTCTTC
NA	few	TRBV7-2	TRBJ2-1	CASSLGGVNNEQFF	TGTGCCAGCAGCTTAGGTGGCGTTAACAATGAGCAGTTCTTC
NA	few	TRBV18	TRBJ2-7	CASSPSGHYEQYF	TGTGCCAGCTCACCATCGGGGCACTACGAGCAGTACTTC
NA	NA	TRBV12-3/TRBV12-4	TRBJ2-1	CASRGDGSYNEQFF	TGTGCCAGCAGGGGAGACGGATCCTACAATGAGCAGTTCTTC
TRBD2	few	TRBV20-1	TRBJ2-7	CSASGGGLLYEQYF	TGCAGTGCTAGCGGGGGGGGTCTCCTCTACGAGCAGTACTTC
NA	NA	TRBV6-2/TRBV6-3	TRBJ1-2	CASSPDPGANYGYTF	TGTGCCAGCAGTCCGGACCCGGGGGCTAACTATGGCTACACCTTC
NA	few	TRBV20-1	TRBJ2-3	CSAARGSTDTQYF	TGCAGTGCCGCGAGGGGCAGCACAGATACGCAGTATTTT
NA	NA	TRBV18	TRBJ1-3	CASSPYSPRGNTIYF	TGTGCCAGCTCACCATACAGCCCCAGAGGAAACACCATATATTTT
TRBD2	few	TRBV7-9	TRBJ2-1	CASSKDPSGRHEQFF	TGTGCCAGCAGCAAAGATCCTAGCGGGAGACATGAGCAGTTCTTC
TRBD1	NA	TRBV5-1	TRBJ2-1	CASSPRTGGDEQFF	TGCGCCAGCAGCCCACGGACAGGGGGCGATGAGCAGTTCTTC
NA	few	TRBV28	TRBJ1-1	CASSAFGANPMNTEAFF	TGTGCCAGCAGCGCCTTCGGGGCGAATCCGATGAACACTGAAGCTTTCTTT
TRBD2	NA	TRBV20-1	TRBJ2-5	CRVGGDQYF	TGCAGGGTTGGGGGGGACCAGTACTTC
TRBD2	NA	TRBV5-1	TRBJ2-5	CASSPQTSDQTQYF	TGCGCCAGCAGCCCCCAGACTAGCGACCAGACCCAGTACTTC
TRBD2	NA	TRBV4-1	TRBJ2-1	CASSPSTSATYNERFF	TGCGCCAGCAGCCCCTCGACTAGCGCGACTTACAATGAGCGGTTCTTC
TRBD1	NA	TRBV29-1	TRBJ2-5	CSVEGPRGSQETQYF	TGCAGCGTTGAGGGACCCAGGGGGTCTCAAGAGACCCAGTACTTC
TRBD1	many	TRBV2	TRBJ2-1	CASRGDSKQFF	TGTGCCAGCAGGGGGGACAGCAAGCAGTTCTTC
NA	NA	TRBV11-3	TRBJ2-1	CASSLLWGEGNEQFF	TGTGCCAGCAGCTTACTGTGGGGGGAAGGCAATGAGCAGTTCTTC
TRBD1	NA	TRBV7-9	TRBJ1-2	CASSIAGTGASYGYTF	TGTGCCAGCAGCATCGCCGGGACAGGGGCTAGCTATGGCTACACCTTC
TRBD1	few	TRBV6-5	TRBJ2-7	CASSTGTGGLEQYF	TGTGCCAGCAGTACCGGGACAGGGGGCCTCGAGCAGTACTTC
TRBD2	few	TRBV11-2	TRBJ2-1	CASSLDGPGLAAYNEQFF	TGTGCCAGCAGCTTAGATGGACCCGGACTAGCGGCCTACAATGAGCAGTTCTTC
NA	NA	TRBV16	TRBJ1-1	CASSQRQSSEAFF	TGTGCCAGCAGCCAACGGCAGTCTTCTGAAGCTTTCTTT
NA	NA	TRBV6-4	TRBJ2-3	CASTAYTDTQYF	TGTGCCAGCACCGCGTACACAGATACGCAGTATTTT
NA	few	TRBV12-3/TRBV12-4	TRBJ2-5	CASSSSPAQYF	TGTGCCAGCAGTTCTTCACCGGCCCAGTACTTC
TRBD1	few	TRBV29-1	TRBJ2-5	CSVEDRGLKTQYF	TGCAGCGTTGAAGACAGGGGGCTGAAGACCCAGTACTTC
NA	NA	TRBV20-1	TRBJ2-5	CSAGTSDRPEETQYF	TGCAGTGCTGGCACCTCCGACAGGCCGGAAGAGACCCAGTACTTC
NA	once	TRBV27	TRBJ2-1	CASRPNTHNEQFF	TGTGCCAGCAGACCCAATACCCACAATGAGCAGTTCTTC
NA	few	TRBV29-1	TRBJ1-5	CSVEVPGGMGQPQHF	TGCAGCGTTGAAGTGCCCGGGGGCATGGGTCAGCCCCAGCATTTT
NA	few	TRBV3-1	TRBJ1-2	CASNQQGTNYGYTF	TGTGCCAGCAACCAACAGGGAACTAACTATGGCTACACCTTC
TRBD1	NA	TRBV7-2	TRBJ1-2	CASSLFSGQGHYGYTF	TGTGCCAGCAGCCTATTTTCAGGACAGGGGCACTATGGCTACACCTTC
NA	NA	TRBV14	TRBJ2-4	CASSQDVLPGRIQYF	TGTGCCAGCAGCCAAGATGTCTTACCGGGGCGCATTCAGTACTTC
NA	few	TRBV5-5	TRBJ1-1	CATRGGGANTEAFF	TGTGCCACCCGCGGAGGGGGAGCGAACACTGAAGCTTTCTTT
NA	few	TRBV20-1	TRBJ2-1	CSAAGYRAYNEQFF	TGCAGTGCTGCCGGGTACCGGGCCTACAATGAGCAGTTCTTC
NA	NA	TRBV6-5	TRBJ2-3	CASSYYASTDTQYF	TGTGCCAGCAGTTACTACGCTAGCACAGATACGCAGTATTTT
NA	NA	TRBV14	TRBJ2-1	CASSQMNRHNEQFF	TGTGCCAGCAGCCAGATGAACAGGCACAATGAGCAGTTCTTC
NA	few	TRBV3-1	TRBJ2-5	CASSQVPGIFGETQYF	TGTGCCAGCAGCCAAGTTCCAGGGATATTTGGAGAGACCCAGTACTTC
TRBD2	many	TRBV9	TRBJ2-3	CASSTRTSGNTDTQYF	TGTGCCAGCAGCACTCGGACTAGCGGAAACACAGATACGCAGTATTTT
NA	NA	TRBV12-3/TRBV12-4	TRBJ1-2	CASSSQAGPKGYTF	TGTGCCAGCAGTTCCCAGGCAGGGCCCAAAGGCTACACCTTC
NA	NA	TRBV3-1	TRBJ1-2	CASSQEEGNYGYTF	TGTGCCAGCAGCCAAGAGGAAGGCAACTATGGCTACACCTTC
TRBD2	few	TRBV27	TRBJ2-5	CASSLRLAGGQWETQYF	TGTGCCAGCAGTCTAAGACTAGCGGGGGGGCAATGGGAGACCCAGTACTTC
TRBD2	few	TRBV24-1	TRBJ2-1	CATSGGRESSYNEQFF	TGTGCCACCAGTGGCGGGAGGGAGAGCTCCTACAATGAGCAGTTCTTC
TRBD2	few	TRBV7-9	TRBJ2-7	CASSHRAGAAYEQYF	TGTGCCAGCAGCCACAGAGCGGGGGCCGCCTACGAGCAGTACTTC